Below are 19 T cell receptor beta chains sequenced from a single sample in a study of cytotoxic CD8 clonotypes in ibrutinib-treated CLL. Here immunoSEQ multiplex PCR was the method, and the copy in TCRdb shows in-frame clones only, minus some. Seen here are tens of thousands of clones, roughly 86% observed once, and the top ten hold roughly 5.4%. Sequenced here: PBMCs, sampled before ibrutinib treatment. The receptors originated from a human donor with chronic lymphocytic leukemia.

The chain links TRBV21-1 to TRBJ2-2; TRBD1, the table's D call, was not compared with the DNA. TRBV21-1 is a pseudogene. CDR3 length: 16 amino acids. The DNA for the CDR3 is TGTGCCACCAAGGGGGAGGCTAGGGGGCCCCCCGGGGAGCTGTTTTTT. This translates into CATKGEARGPPGELFF.

The CDR3 loop reads CASSQTGTATYGYTF. For the CDR3, the DNA is TGTGCCAGCAGCCAAACCGGGACAGCCACCTATGGCTACACCTTC. The chain employs TRBV28 and TRBJ1-2; TRBD1 matches at 7 bases. The ends lost 6 bases at V and 4 bases at J; junction bases unmatched: 11. The CDR3 length is 15 residues. CDR1 and CDR2 (germline): MDHEN, SYDVKM.

The chain couples TRBV9 to TRBJ2-7; weak D call: TRBD1 (6 bases). The ends were cut back, 3 bases at V and 4 bases at J, with 14 bases in the middle. This CDR3 spans 14 amino acids. CDR1 and CDR2 (germline): SGDLS, YYNGEE. CDR3 bases: TGTGCCAGCAGCGCTGGACAGCCGAGTTACGAGCAGTACTTC. Encoded protein: CASSAGQPSYEQYF.

The J gene is TRBJ2-3, the V gene TRBV5-1, with D unresolved. The V gene's germline CDR1 is SGHRS and CDR2 YFSETQ. The CDR3 sequence is 15 residues long. Trimming cost V 0 bases and J 0 bases, with 8 bases left between them. The CDR3 loop is CASSLVRDSTDTQYF. DNA of the CDR3: TGCGCCAGCAGCTTGGTTCGAGATAGCACAGATACGCAGTATTTT. The full variable domain, rest sourced from reference TRBV5-1 and TRBJ2-3, is KAGVTQTPRYLIKTRGQQVTLSCSPISGHRSVSWYQQTPGQGLQFLFEYFSETQRNKGNFPGRFSGRQFSNSRSEMNVSTLELGDSALYLCASSLVRDSTDTQYFGPGTRLTVL.

This chain connects TRBV5-1 to TRBJ2-7; possibly TRBD1 or TRBD2 for D (5 bases each). The CDR3 extends over 16 amino acids. Germline V CDR1 and CDR2: SGHRS, YFSETQ. The V end was cut by 0 bases, the J end by 5 bases, with 18 bases between. CDR3: CASSLAELGALDEQYF. The CDR3, as DNA: TGCGCCAGCAGCTTGGCCGAACTCGGGGCCCTTGACGAGCAGTACTTC.

The chain is built from TRBV29-1 and TRBJ2-1; D is undetermined. V was pared by 3 bases and J by 0 bases, with 6 bases between. Germline-derived CDR1 and CDR2 are SQVTM and ANQGSEA. The CDR3 is made up of 13 amino acids. CDR3 sequence (DNA): TGCAGCGTTGACAGTTACTCCTACAATGAGCAGTTCTTC. Translating it yields CSVDSYSYNEQFF.

This chain uses TRBV27 with TRBJ2-6, with 8 bases matching TRBD1. Germline V gene lookup returns CDR1 MNHEY and CDR2 SMNVEV (reference sequence). The CDR3 loop spans 17 amino acids. The ends lost 6 bases at V and 0 bases at J; junction bases unmatched: 7. CDR3 nucleotides: TGTGCCAGCAGAGGACAGGGCGTAGTCTCTGGGGCCAACGTCCTGACTTTC. It codes for CASRGQGVVSGANVLTF.

A word on this clone: The same CDR3 is also encoded by other DNA sequences in this sample. J is TRBJ2-5 and V is TRBV5-6, with D unclear. The germline V gene has CDR1 SGHDT and CDR2 YYEEEE. The CDR3 spans 11 residues. The V end lost 2 bases, the J end lost 2 bases, and 1 base lay between the germline ends. The CDR3 loop is CASSLQETQYF. The CDR3 region has the DNA TGTGCCAGCAGCTTACAAGAGACCCAGTACTTC.

In this sample, this clone turned up a few times. The rearrangement joins TRBV9 to TRBJ2-2; TRBD2 matches 9 bases. This CDR3 has 15 residues. V shed 0 bases, J shed 7 bases, and the junction held 4 bases outside the gene matches. CDR1 is SGDLS and CDR2 is YYNGEE in the germline V gene. The CDR3 is CASSVDPSGIGELFF. The CDR3 nucleotides are TGTGCCAGCAGCGTAGATCCTAGCGGGATCGGGGAGCTGTTTTTT.

The chain combines TRBV5-1 with TRBJ2-7; 10 bases align to TRBD2. Germline trimming cut 4 bases from V and 3 bases from J; bases unmatched to any gene: 19. The CDR3 is 19 amino acids. Germline V gene data show CDR1 as SGHRS and CDR2 as YFSETQ. CDR3 sequence (DNA): TGCGCCAGCAGCATTCAACTAGCGGGAAGGACTGGTTCCGTCTACGAGCAGTACTTC. Its protein is CASSIQLAGRTGSVYEQYF.

The rearrangement uses TRBV7-8 and TRBJ1-2; TRBD1 might be the D (6 bases). V lost 5 bases, J lost 1 base, and 26 bases lay in between. The CDR3 totals 19 residues. The germline V gene encodes CDR1 SGHVS and CDR2 FQNEAQ. The CDR3 nucleotides read TGTGCCAGCAGCCGAAGGGTTCCCGACAGGTCGTCCATTAACTATGGCTACACCTTC. Translation: CASSRRVPDRSSINYGYTF.

The rearrangement links TRBV7-9 to TRBJ2-3, with TRBD2 matching over 11 bases. The V segment lost 7 bases and the J segment 3 bases; nucleotides outside the gene matches: 6. Germline CDR1 SEHNR, CDR2 FQNEAQ (reference sequence). The CDR3 extends over 15 amino acids. The DNA for the CDR3 is TGTGCCAGCACCCAACTAGCGGGAGAGACAGATACGCAGTATTTT. It yields the protein CASTQLAGETDTQYF.

This chain links TRBV6-1 with TRBJ1-1; D unclear. The CDR3 is 14 residues long. V lost 1 base to trimming and J lost 3 bases, with 9 bases between them. Germline assignment: CDR1 MNHNS and CDR2 SASEGT. DNA of the CDR3: TGTGCCAGCAGTGAAGGCGGTTATTACACTGAAGCTTTCTTT. Protein product: CASSEGGYYTEAFF.

The rearrangement joins TRBV4-1 to TRBJ2-7; D not certain. Germline V gives CDR1 MGHRA, CDR2 YSYEKL. This CDR3 comprises 17 residues. The V end lost 0 bases, the J end lost 0 bases, and 15 bases lay between the germline ends. CDR3 sequence reads: CASSQEVLGRPSYEQYF. CDR3 DNA sequence: TGCGCCAGCAGCCAAGAGGTCTTGGGCAGGCCCTCCTACGAGCAGTACTTC.

The chain recombines TRBV5-1 with TRBJ2-7; TRBD1 matches at 10 bases. This CDR3 is 15 amino acids long. The germline gives CDR1 SGHRS, CDR2 YFSETQ. J was trimmed by 1 base and V by 4 bases; bases with no gene match: 5. CDR3: CASSARDRGSYEQYF. CDR3 nucleotide sequence: TGCGCCAGCAGCGCCCGGGACAGGGGTTCCTACGAGCAGTACTTC.

The chain employs TRBV5-1 and TRBJ2-7; possibly TRBD1 or TRBD2 for D (5 bases each). V was clipped by 1 base and J by 5 bases, with 16 bases between them. Germline-derived CDR1 and CDR2 are SGHRS and YFSETQ. The CDR3 contains 15 residues. In nucleotides, the CDR3 is TGCGCCAGCAGCTTGATGGTTGAAGGGACCCACGAGCAGTACTTC. It codes for CASSLMVEGTHEQYF.

The gene calls are TRBV27 and TRBJ2-7, with D possibly TRBD2 on 5 matching bases. The CDR3 length is 15 residues. The germline CDR1 and CDR2 sequences are MNHEY and SMNVEV (reference sequence). Trimming took off 3 bases at V and 2 bases at J, with 14 bases between the two ends. The CDR3 DNA reads TGTGCCAGCAGTTTTGAGGGCGGTAGAGCCTACGAGCAGTACTTC. The encoded protein is CASSFEGGRAYEQYF.

This clone has a single count. The chain combines TRBV6-6 with TRBJ1-2, with D possibly TRBD1 on 6 matching bases. V was pared by 6 bases and J by 7 bases, with 21 bases between. The CDR3 is made up of 15 amino acids. Germline V gene lookup returns CDR1 MNHNY and CDR2 SVGAGI (reference sequence). CDR3: CASRLGNRDIPGYTF. CDR3 DNA sequence: TGTGCCAGCAGGCTGGGGAACAGGGATATCCCTGGCTACACCTTC.

The gene calls are TRBV23-1 and TRBJ2-7; the D gene is possibly TRBD1 (5 bases). TRBV23-1 is an ORF, and what it does is uncertain. The CDR3 extends over 14 amino acids. The V gene lost 4 bases and the J gene lost 7 bases, with 17 bases spanning the gap. CDR3 loop: CASSRGLNFLEQYF. For the CDR3, the DNA is TGCGCCAGCAGTCGGGGCCTCAACTTCTTGGAGCAGTACTTC.